This T cell receptor (beta chain) came from a study of spatial heterogeneity in lung cancer. Overall study: The study observed each unique TCR and UMI combination more than ten times on average in raw reads. Study results and limitations: Intratumoral expanded alpha and beta TCR counts were found to track tumor mutation counts.

Trimming cost V 0 bases and J 4 bases; bases outside gene matches: 5. Germline lookup yields CDR1 KGHDR and CDR2 SFDVKD. This CDR3 is 17 amino acids long. This clonotype was seen ten or more times. Its antigen is currently unknown. Indicated time point: sample taken at primary tumor resection. Whole RNA, which was extracted from tumor, nontumor lung tissue or frozen PBMC, was sequenced without any cell sorting. A single record per CDR3 protein comes from TCRdb applying MiXCR to the 5' RACE reads. The sample yields approximately 16,000 distinct CDR3 sequences, approximately 6.2% seen once. This clonotype was sampled from a female donor with early-stage non-small cell lung cancer. The source was lung tumor tissue, collected at surgery. The V and J genes are TRBV24-1 and TRBJ2-3; 11 nucleotides align to TRBD1. The CDR3 DNA sequence: TGTGCCACCAGTGATTTGACGGACAGGGGGCGGCCAGATACGCAGTATTTT. Translating it yields CATSDLTDRGRPDTQYF.